The present TCR beta chain was sequenced within a study of blood T cell repertoires in COVID-19. Libraries were prepared by immunoSEQ multiplex PCR; TCRdb keeps only in-frame clonotypes and omits some of them. The sample includes about 150,000 clones, over 90% of them seen just once. Per germline, CDR1 MNHEY and CDR2 SVGAGI. This CDR3 is 13 amino acids long. Trimming took off 5 bases at V and 4 bases at J, with 11 bases between the two ends. The sample holds a few counts of this clone. This receptor was identified in a man in his fifties with acute or convalescent COVID-19. The sequenced sample was peripheral blood. This sequence joins TRBV6-5 and TRBJ1-2; D is unresolved. CDR3 DNA sequence: TGTGCCAGCAGTACTCCGTGGAGCTATGGCTACACCTTC. Protein sequence: CASSTPWSYGYTF.